Detailed here is one T cell receptor beta chain. Its antigen remains unknown. Treatment described: roughly 11-day PBMC culture with coronavirus spike peptide pools or control peptides (ViraFEST assay). Prior to the COVID-19 pandemic (2011-2018), the unexposed donor's CD4+ T cells were collected. Negative-selection isolation of CD4+ T cells was performed after approximately 10 days of culture. It was SARS-CoV-2 S/N and four cold-coronavirus spikes that probed unexposed-donor CD4+ T cells, cells permitting. These data belong to a study of vaccination and CD4 T cells after COVID-19. Looking at the study overall: Either a CEFX pool, an HIV-1 Nef pool, or no peptide was added to control cultures.

Sequenced with the Oncomine TCR Beta short-read assay was DNA taken from cultured CD4+ T cells. It was cultured CD4+ T cells from which genomic DNA was extracted. In TCRdb, the PCR reads were re-called with MiXCR into one record per CDR3 protein. Altogether over 9,500 distinct CDR3 sequences are present, less than 35% being singletons, with the ten largest covering 6.5% to 9%. Trimming stripped 5 bases from V and 1 base from J, with 8 bases between. The CDR3 totals 13 residues. Germline V gene sequence: CDR1 SGHVS, CDR2 FQNEAQ. Sequencing used CD4+ T cells from blood, cultured in vitro. The V call is TRBV7-8, the J call TRBJ1-2; the D is unclear. This TCR derives from a human donor in good health. The CDR3 region has the DNA TGTGCCAGCAGCCACAGACTTAACTATGGCTACACCTTC. It codes for CASSHRLNYGYTF.